One and the same sample provided the 28 T cell receptor beta chains below, sequenced in a study of CD8 T cells in ankylosing spondylitis. TCRdb passed the 5' RACE reads through MiXCR, listing each CDR3 protein once. Of approximately 290,000 distinct CDR3 sequences listed, about a fifth are singletons. The material sequenced was blood, either unsorted or a sorted T cell fraction (not recorded which). These receptors were taken from a female donor with ankylosing spondylitis or in good health (not recorded which).

This clonotype turned up a few times. The rearrangement uses TRBV28 and TRBJ2-7; D might be TRBD1 (6 bases). The CDR3 is 15 amino acids. Germline lookup yields CDR1 MDHEN and CDR2 SYDVKM. Trimming stripped 3 bases from V and 1 base from J, with 13 bases between. The CDR3 nucleotides read TGTGCCAGCAGTTTTATGCGACAGGATTCCTACGAGCAGTACTTC. Translated, it gives CASSFMRQDSYEQYF.

The V and J genes are TRBV5-1 and TRBJ1-1, with D possibly being TRBD1 (5 bases). The CDR3 is 14 residues long. The germline V gene has CDR1 SGHRS and CDR2 YFSETQ. V lost 1 base and J 7 bases, leaving 14 bases between the germline ends. CDR3 coding DNA: TGCGCCAGCAGCTTGATTCTGCGGGGCGGTGAAGCTTTCTTT. This translates into CASSLILRGGEAFF.

This clonotype appeared a few times. This rearrangement joins TRBV12-3 or TRBV12-4 to TRBJ1-5; D ambiguous. Trimming took off 6 bases at V and 5 bases at J, with 17 bases between the two ends. The CDR3 runs 15 residues. The CDR3 nucleotides are TGTGCCAGCAGACAGAGCGGAGGGAATTATCAGCCCCAGCATTTT. It translates to CASRQSGGNYQPQHF.

The gene calls are TRBV2 and TRBJ2-1; D gene unclear. The germline CDR1 and CDR2 sequences are SNHLY and FYNNEI. This CDR3 has 14 residues. V was pared by 3 bases and J by 2 bases, with 8 bases between. In DNA, the CDR3 is TGTGCCAGCAGTGAGGTAGTGCCCTACAATGAGCAGTTCTTC. Translation: CASSEVVPYNEQFF.

The rearrangement uses TRBV18 and TRBJ1-1; 9 bases are shared with TRBD1. With V trimmed by 4 bases and J by 1 base, 1 base remained unmatched. Germline V gene sequence: CDR1 KGHSH, CDR2 LQKENI. The CDR3 covers 14 residues. Written as DNA, the CDR3 is TGTGCCAGCTCACAACAGGGGGCGAACACTGAAGCTTTCTTT. As protein: CASSQQGANTEAFF.

This clonotype was found a few times. The chain couples TRBV12-3 or TRBV12-4 to TRBJ1-5; TRBD1 agrees at 9 bases. There are 13 residues in the CDR3. Losses at the gene ends were 6 bases for V and 5 bases for J; bases not matched to a gene: 2. The CDR3 DNA reads as TGTGCCAGCAGGCGGACAGGGGATCAGCCCCAGCATTTT. Translating it yields CASRRTGDQPQHF.

The gene calls are TRBV6-5 and TRBJ2-7, with 7 positions matching TRBD2. This CDR3 has 15 amino acids. Germline trimming cut 4 bases from V and 6 bases from J; bases unmatched to any gene: 12. The germline gives CDR1 MNHEY, CDR2 SVGAGI. In nucleotides, the CDR3 is TGTGCCAGCAGTTCGGGAGGAGGGGAAGCCGTCGAGCAGTACTTC. Its protein is CASSSGGGEAVEQYF.

V and J are TRBV12-3 or TRBV12-4 and TRBJ2-4, with 8 bases matching TRBD1. This CDR3 is built from 14 residues. Losses at the gene ends were 8 bases for V and 7 bases for J; bases not matched to a gene: 10. The CDR3 DNA is TGTGCCAGCGCAATTGGACAGGGCGCGAACATTCAGTACTTC. Residues: CASAIGQGANIQYF.

This clonotype was observed a handful of times. This chain connects TRBV5-1 to TRBJ2-1; TRBD2 matches 7 bases. The germline V gene has CDR1 SGHRS and CDR2 YFSETQ. The CDR3 consists of 16 residues. Unmatched junction bases numbered 12, after V lost 1 base and J lost 8 bases. This CDR3 reads CASSLILAGESDEQFF. CDR3 coding DNA: TGCGCCAGCAGCTTGATATTAGCGGGTGAAAGTGATGAGCAGTTCTTC.

This clonotype was seen a handful of times. This rearrangement joins TRBV27 to TRBJ1-1; 9 bases are a match to TRBD1. V dropped 5 bases and J dropped 4; count of bases not matched to a gene: 11. The CDR3 consists of 16 residues. The germline V gene has CDR1 MNHEY and CDR2 SMNVEV (reference sequence). In DNA form, the CDR3 reads TGTGCCAGCAGTCCCGGGACAGGGTACAGTATCACTGAAGCTTTCTTT. Its translation: CASSPGTGYSITEAFF.

The chain is built from TRBV20-1 and TRBJ1-5; a weak D match, TRBD1 (5 bases). Germline V gene lookup returns CDR1 DFQATT and CDR2 SNEGSKA (reference sequence). The CDR3 is 16 amino acids. Trimming took off 0 bases at V and 4 bases at J, with 16 bases between the two ends. The CDR3 nucleotides are TGCAGTGCTAGAGATCCCCGAGGGGCGAGGAATCAGCCCCAGCATTTT. Translation gives CSARDPRGARNQPQHF.

The chain has TRBV6-2 or TRBV6-3 and TRBJ2-1; TRBD1 is a possible D gene (6 bases). Germline V gene data show CDR1 as MNHEY and CDR2 as SVGEGT. The CDR3 extends over 12 amino acids. V shed 6 bases and J shed 4 bases, with 7 bases lying between them. The CDR3 loop reads CASRTGYNEQFF. The CDR3 nucleotides are TGTGCCAGCAGGACAGGTTACAATGAGCAGTTCTTC.

The CDR3 is CSARDYTYNEQFF. The DNA of the CDR3 is TGCAGTGCTAGAGACTACACCTACAATGAGCAGTTCTTC. The genes are TRBV20-1 and TRBJ2-1; D is ambiguous. Deletions cut 0 bases from V and 2 bases from J, with 5 bases between. CDR1 DFQATT and CDR2 SNEGSKA come from the germline V gene (reference sequence). CDR3 length: 13 amino acids.

The chain carries TRBV7-8 and TRBJ2-5; D call uncertain. Looked up from germline, CDR1 is SGHVS and CDR2 is FQNEAQ. The CDR3 has 14 residues. Trimming left V 1 base short and J 3 bases short, with 9 bases between. The CDR3 sequence is CASSLGGGKETQYF. DNA of the CDR3: TGTGCCAGCAGCTTAGGTGGCGGAAAAGAGACCCAGTACTTC. Full variable domain (missing parts from reference TRBV7-8 and TRBJ2-5): GAGVSQSPRYKVAKRGQDVALRCDPISGHVSLFWYQQALGQGPEFLTYFQNEAQLDKSGLPSDRFFAERPEGSVSTLKIQRTQQEDSAVYLCASSLGGGKETQYFGPGTRLLVL.

The rearrangement links TRBV28 to TRBJ2-1; possible D gene TRBD1, 6 bases. Germline lookup yields CDR1 MDHEN and CDR2 SYDVKM. Trimming cost V 0 bases and J 0 bases, with 15 bases left between them. The CDR3 is 18 amino acids. The CDR3 region is CASSLWTGRVTSYNEQFF. In nucleotides, the CDR3 is TGTGCCAGCAGTTTATGGACAGGTCGTGTGACCTCCTACAATGAGCAGTTCTTC.

A few counts support this clonotype. The V gene is TRBV20-1, the J gene TRBJ2-1; 8 bases align to TRBD2. The CDR3 spans 15 residues. V gave up 1 base and J gave up 2 bases; unmatched junction bases: 4. CDR1 and CDR2 (germline): DFQATT, SNEGSKA (reference sequence). This CDR3 reads CSARGGAGAYNEQFF. CDR3 DNA sequence: TGCAGTGCTAGAGGGGGAGCGGGAGCCTACAATGAGCAGTTCTTC.

This clonotype occurred a few times. The chain couples TRBV10-3 to TRBJ2-5; possible D gene TRBD2, 6 bases. Trimming shortened V by 10 bases and J by 2 bases, and 11 bases separated the two germline ends. CDR3 size: 12 residues. Germline V gene sequence: CDR1 ENHRY, CDR2 SYGVKD. CDR3 sequence reads: CASGDPQETQYF. As DNA, the CDR3 is TGTGCCAGCGGGGACCCACAAGAGACCCAGTACTTC.

The chain couples TRBV29-1 to TRBJ1-6; 9 positions agree with TRBD1. The CDR3 is 14 residues long. The germline V gene encodes CDR1 SQVTM and CDR2 ANQGSEA. V shed 4 bases, J shed 7 bases, and the junction held 5 bases outside the gene matches. CDR3 in DNA: TGCAGCGTTGCCGGGACAGGGCTCAATTCACCCCTCCACTTT. Protein sequence: CSVAGTGLNSPLHF.

This clonotype occurred many times. The chain uses TRBV12-3 or TRBV12-4 and TRBJ1-1; no clear D. The CDR3 is made up of 12 amino acids. Trimming took 5 bases from V and 2 from J, leaving 6 bases between them. CDR3 in amino acids: CASSQSNTEAFF. CDR3 nucleotide sequence: TGTGCCAGCAGTCAGAGTAACACTGAAGCTTTCTTT.

In this sample, this clonotype turned up many times. The genes are TRBV25-1 and TRBJ2-4; no clear D. The CDR3 runs to 16 residues. The V end was cut by 1 base, the J end by 1 base, with 11 bases between. The germline CDR1 and CDR2 sequences are MGHDK and SYGVNS. CDR3 coding DNA: TGTGCCAGCAGTGAATCCAGCCCTACCGCCAAAAACATTCAGTACTTC. It is translated as CASSESSPTAKNIQYF.

This clonotype was recorded at least ten times. This rearrangement joins TRBV29-1 to TRBJ2-5; D possibly corresponds to TRBD1 (5 bases). The V gene lost 5 bases and the J gene lost 0 bases, with 7 bases spanning the gap. Germline assignment: CDR1 SQVTM and CDR2 ANQGSEA. The CDR3 has 12 amino acids. CDR3 DNA: TGCAGCGTTTACAGGTACCAAGAGACCCAGTACTTC. It is translated as CSVYRYQETQYF.

This clonotype was counted between two and nine times. The chain couples TRBV6-1 to TRBJ2-5; no definite D call. Germline CDR1 and CDR2: MNHNS and SASEGT. V lost 2 bases and J lost 3, with 16 bases in between. This CDR3 has 16 residues. This chain's CDR3 is CASSENPPAFEETQYF. CDR3 bases: TGTGCCAGCAGTGAAAACCCCCCCGCATTTGAAGAGACCCAGTACTTC.

The V and J genes are TRBV14 and TRBJ2-7; the D is unclear. The CDR3 sequence is 14 residues long. Between the trimmed V and J ends, which lost 2 bases and 4 bases, there was a span of 12 bases. Germline V gives CDR1 SGHDN, CDR2 FVKESK. The CDR3 region is CASSQYGRQYEQYF. The CDR3 coding sequence is TGTGCCAGCAGCCAATACGGCAGGCAGTACGAGCAGTACTTC.

The table lists this clonotype with a few counts. The V call is TRBV20-1, the J call TRBJ1-5; possibly TRBD1 for D (5 bases). Germline CDR1 and CDR2: DFQATT and SNEGSKA (reference sequence). Trimming took off 5 bases at V and 1 base at J, with 12 bases between the two ends. The CDR3 is made up of 14 amino acids. CDR3 coding DNA: TGCAGTGCTGGGGCGGGGACCAGCAATCAGCCCCAGCATTTT. As protein: CSAGAGTSNQPQHF.

This sequence joins TRBV2 and TRBJ2-1; D is uncertain. The CDR3 is made up of 13 amino acids. Germline assignment: CDR1 SNHLY and CDR2 FYNNEI. V lost 6 bases to trimming and J lost 9 bases, with 15 bases between them. CDR3 sequence: CASRRTLLGEQFF. The CDR3 nucleotides are TGTGCCAGCAGGCGGACCCTTCTCGGTGAGCAGTTCTTC. Using reference TRBV2 and TRBJ2-1 for the parts outside the CDR3, the full variable domain is EPEVTQTPSHQVTQMGQEVILRCVPISNHLYFYWYRQILGQKVEFLVSFYNNEISEKSEIFDDQFSVERPDGSNFTLKIRSTKLEDSAMYFCASRRTLLGEQFFGPGTRLTVL.

V gene TRBV20-1 combines with J gene TRBJ2-4; D gene unclear. In germline, CDR1 is DFQATT, CDR2 SNEGSKA (reference sequence). The CDR3 is made up of 12 amino acids. V was clipped by 3 bases and J by 8 bases, with 11 bases between them. CDR3 residues: CSARDISDIQYF. CDR3 sequence (DNA): TGCAGTGCTAGGGATATTTCGGACATTCAGTACTTC.

This clonotype was observed a handful of times. The chain is built from TRBV5-5 and TRBJ2-3, with 9 bases identical to TRBD2. Germline lookup yields CDR1 SGHKS and CDR2 YYEKEE (reference sequence). The junction had 5 bases not matched to a gene; V was cut back by 5 bases and J by 7 bases. The CDR3 is made up of 13 amino acids. The CDR3: CASRTSGRNTQYF. As DNA, the CDR3 is TGTGCCAGCAGAACTAGCGGGCGGAATACGCAGTATTTT. The full variable domain, in which reference TRBV5-5 and TRBJ2-3 provide the parts outside the CDR3, is DAGVTQSPTHLIKTRGQQVTLRCSPISGHKSVSWYQQVLGQGPQFIFQYYEKEERGRGNFPDRFSARQFPNYSSELNVNALLLGDSALYLCASRTSGRNTQYFGPGTRLTVL.

The V gene is TRBV7-6, the J gene TRBJ2-2, with D possibly being TRBD2 (6 bases). V was trimmed by 2 bases and J by 7 bases, leaving 17 bases between them. There are 16 residues in the CDR3. CDR1 is SGHVS, CDR2 FNYEAQ, per germline. The chain's CDR3 is CASSLSFGSAGGELFF. The CDR3 DNA sequence: TGTGCCAGCAGCTTATCTTTCGGGAGTGCGGGCGGGGAGCTGTTTTTT.